The 24 T cell receptor beta chains presented below share a single source sample, sequenced in a study of response to subunit inactivated influenza vaccine. Using its own MiXCR run on the RT-PCR reads, TCRdb lists one record per CDR3 protein. The data show a few hundred thousand distinct CDR3 sequences, with over 9% seen just once and about 10% held by the top ten. This sample was also put to use in a study of T cells expressing NK-cell markers. That work states: TCR beta cDNA was made by 5'RACE template switching with UMIs.

Here the sequenced sample was PBMCs from blood, taken on the day of vaccination. These TCRs come from a man aged 50-60 years who received an inactivated influenza vaccine.

V and J are TRBV12-3 or TRBV12-4 and TRBJ2-7; 7 bases are shared with TRBD2. V shed 3 bases and J 6 bases; nucleotides not matched to a gene: 8. This CDR3 comprises 14 residues. The CDR3: CASSFGGRLGEQYF. The CDR3 DNA is TGTGCCAGCAGTTTTGGCGGGAGACTGGGCGAGCAGTACTTC.

V gene TRBV6-1 combines with J gene TRBJ2-3; 10 bases match TRBD2. CDR1 is MNHNS and CDR2 is SASEGT in the germline V gene. The CDR3 covers 13 residues. V lost 11 bases and J lost 5; bases outside the gene matches: 7. CDR3 sequence reads: CARKREGLDTQYF. CDR3 coding DNA: TGTGCCCGCAAGCGGGAGGGCTTAGATACGCAGTATTTT.

This rearrangement joins TRBV28 to TRBJ2-4; 8 positions agree with TRBD1. The CDR3 covers 18 residues. Unmatched junction bases numbered 12, after V lost 2 bases and J lost 3 bases. The germline gives CDR1 MDHEN, CDR2 SYDVKM. CDR3 bases: TGTGCCAGCAGTTTAAGGCTAATTACAGGGGGAGGCAAAAACATTCAGTACTTC. It translates to CASSLRLITGGGKNIQYF. Together with reference TRBV28 and TRBJ2-4, the CDR3 gives the full variable domain: DVKVTQSSRYLVKRTGEKVFLECVQDMDHENMFWYRQDPGLGLRLIYFSYDVKMKEKGDIPEGYSVSREKKERFSLILESASTNQTSMYLCASSLRLITGGGKNIQYFGAGTRLSVL.

This rearrangement joins TRBV29-1 to TRBJ2-5; the match to TRBD2 covers 9 bases. This CDR3 region has 15 residues. V gave up 3 bases and J gave up 0 bases; unmatched junction bases: 5. The germline CDR1 and CDR2 sequences are SQVTM and ANQGSEA. CDR3 region: CSVDGQRGDQETQYF. The CDR3 region has the DNA TGCAGCGTTGACGGCCAGCGGGGGGACCAAGAGACCCAGTACTTC.

The chain recombines TRBV4-2 with TRBJ2-2, with 9 bases identical to TRBD2. Germline loops: CDR1 LGHNA, CDR2 YNFKEQ. The CDR3 consists of 13 residues. With 6 bases clipped from V and 10 bases from J, the junction kept 6 bases outside the gene matches. CDR3 protein: CASRREGQVELFF. Written as DNA, the CDR3 is TGTGCCAGCAGGCGGGAGGGCCAAGTGGAGCTGTTTTTT.

This clonotype was recorded a few times. The chain uses TRBV4-1 and TRBJ2-3; TRBD1 matches 7 bases. The CDR3 extends over 15 amino acids. CDR1 MGHRA and CDR2 YSYEKL come from the germline V gene. V lost 6 bases to trimming and J lost 6 bases; unmatched junction nucleotides: 12. The CDR3 DNA reads as TGCGCCAGCAGGCGTACAGGGGATAAGACCGATACGCAGTATTTT. It encodes CASRRTGDKTDTQYF.

In DNA form, the CDR3 reads TGCGCCAGCAGCTCGAACTGGGCTAACCAAGAGACCCAGTACTTC. Its protein product is CASSSNWANQETQYF. The chain combines TRBV5-1 with TRBJ2-5; D gene ambiguous. The V gene's germline CDR1 is SGHRS and CDR2 YFSETQ. The V end lost 3 bases, the J end lost 0 bases, and 12 bases lay between the germline ends. This CDR3 contains 15 residues.

The rearrangement joins TRBV18 to TRBJ2-1; TRBD2 matches 8 bases. Germline CDR1 reads KGHSH; CDR2 reads LQKENI. V lost 3 bases, J lost 8 bases, and 12 bases stayed unmatched. The CDR3 contains 16 residues. CDR3 coding DNA: TGTGCCAGCTCACCCCGGACTAGCCGGGGGGTCGATGAGCAGTTCTTC. Its translation is CASSPRTSRGVDEQFF.

This clonotype was counted only a few times. This sequence joins TRBV4-3 and TRBJ2-7; D is unresolved. The CDR3 is 14 residues long. In germline, CDR1 is LGHNA, CDR2 YSLEER. Trimming removed 1 base from V and 2 bases from J, with 9 bases in between. In DNA form, the CDR3 reads TGCGCCAGCAGCCAAGTCGCAGATACCTACGAGCAGTACTTC. It yields the protein CASSQVADTYEQYF.

V usage is TRBV28 and J usage is TRBJ2-1; D is possibly TRBD1 (6 bases). This CDR3 region has 15 residues. Germline CDR1 is MDHEN and CDR2 is SYDVKM. V was pared by 1 base and J by 6 bases, with 13 bases between. The CDR3 DNA is TGTGCCAGCAGTTTATACAGGGAACGTGGCAATGAGCAGTTCTTC. Protein: CASSLYRERGNEQFF.

CDR3 coding DNA: TGTGCCAGCAGGAAATTACGGGACAGGGTGGAGACCCAGTACTTC. This gives the protein CASRKLRDRVETQYF. This rearrangement joins TRBV11-2 to TRBJ2-5; 9 positions agree with TRBD1. The CDR3 is made up of 15 amino acids. CDR1 is SGHAT, CDR2 FQNNGV, per germline. The trim removed 6 bases at V and 5 bases at J, leaving 10 bases unmatched.

This clonotype was found a few times. V gene TRBV28 combines with J gene TRBJ2-3; a possible D gene is TRBD2 (6 bases). There are 16 residues in the CDR3. Trimming took off 5 bases at V and 1 base at J, with 16 bases between the two ends. Germline V CDR1 and CDR2: MDHEN, SYDVKM. The DNA of the CDR3 is TGTGCCAGCAGTCCAACACGGGGGTTGGGCACAGATACGCAGTATTTT. Amino acids: CASSPTRGLGTDTQYF.

The genes are TRBV7-3 and TRBJ2-1; D gene ambiguous. The V gene's germline CDR1 is SGHTA and CDR2 FQGTGA. With 0 bases removed from V and 12 bases from J, the gap between germline ends came to 9 bases. This CDR3 has 12 amino acids. CDR3: CASSLTGPAQFF. CDR3 DNA sequence: TGTGCCAGCAGCTTAACAGGTCCAGCGCAGTTCTTC.

This clonotype was detected ten times or more. This chain links TRBV12-3 or TRBV12-4 with TRBJ2-3; TRBD2 might be the D (7 bases). The CDR3 is 15 amino acids. V lost 7 bases and J 4 bases, leaving 18 bases between the germline ends. In DNA, the CDR3 is TGTGCCAGCATCCTGGGGGGGGGCGGAGCAGATACGCAGTATTTT. Translation: CASILGGGGADTQYF.

This clonotype has a handful of counts. The V gene is TRBV5-6, the J gene TRBJ1-1; 9 bases align to TRBD1. The CDR3 has 14 amino acids. V lost 4 bases, J lost 7 bases, and 8 bases stayed unmatched. Germline CDR1 SGHDT, CDR2 YYEEEE. CDR3 residues: CASSTGTGRGEAFF. The CDR3 coding sequence is TGTGCCAGCAGCACCGGGACAGGGCGAGGTGAAGCTTTCTTT. The full variable domain, its missing parts supplied by reference TRBV5-6 and TRBJ1-1, is DAGVTQSPTHLIKTRGQQVTLRCSPKSGHDTVSWYQQALGQGPQFIFQYYEEEERQRGNFPDRFSGHQFPNYSSELNVNALLLGDSALYLCASSTGTGRGEAFFGQGTRLTVV.

This clonotype occurred many times. The genes are TRBV29-1 and TRBJ2-3; D is unclear. The CDR3 covers 14 residues. Trimming removed 6 bases at V and 2 bases at J, with 15 bases between. CDR1 SQVTM and CDR2 ANQGSEA come from the germline V gene. CDR3 sequence (DNA): TGCAGCGTAGGCCGACTTACAGACACAGATACGCAGTATTTT. This codes for CSVGRLTDTDTQYF.

V is TRBV28 and J is TRBJ2-1; no firm D call. This CDR3 comprises 11 residues. Germline V gene sequence: CDR1 MDHEN, CDR2 SYDVKM. Trimming pared 7 bases from V and 13 bases from J, leaving 14 bases between. CDR3 sequence: CASNPPGSQFF. The CDR3 nucleotides read TGTGCCAGCAACCCGCCGGGTTCCCAGTTCTTC.

The CDR3 DNA follows: TGTGCCACCAGTGACATCCAGGGGGACTCCTACGAGCAGTACTTC. It specifies CATSDIQGDSYEQYF. J is TRBJ2-7 and V is TRBV24-1, with TRBD1 matching over 7 bases. The junction had 5 bases not matched to a gene; V was cut back by 4 bases and J by 0 bases. Looked up from germline, CDR1 is KGHDR and CDR2 is SFDVKD. The CDR3 covers 15 residues.

This clonotype was counted only a few times. The V and J genes are TRBV11-1 and TRBJ2-3, with 7 bases lining up with TRBD2. Germline loops: CDR1 SGHAT, CDR2 FQDESV (reference sequence). Trimming at V came to 4 bases and at J to 8 bases, leaving 9 bases not matched to a gene. This CDR3 comprises 14 residues. The CDR3 sequence: CASSSKSRETTQYF. The CDR3 DNA is TGTGCCAGCAGCTCTAAGTCGCGGGAGACTACGCAGTATTTT.

This chain links TRBV7-2 with TRBJ2-7; tentatively, D is TRBD2 (5 bases). The CDR3 is made up of 13 amino acids. Between the trimmed V and J ends, which lost 5 bases and 1 base, there was a span of 9 bases. The germline V gene has CDR1 SGHTA and CDR2 FQGNSA. The DNA of the CDR3 is TGTGCCAGCAGCACTAGAGAATCCTACGAGCAGTACTTC. It is translated as CASSTRESYEQYF. The full variable domain, completed using reference TRBV7-2 and TRBJ2-7, is GAGVSQSPSNKVTEKGKDVELRCDPISGHTALYWYRQSLGQGLEFLIYFQGNSAPDKSGLPSDRFSAERTGGSVSTLTIQRTQQEDSAVYLCASSTRESYEQYFGPGTRLTVT.

This chain connects TRBV20-1 to TRBJ1-5, with D perhaps matching TRBD1 (5 bases). Germline V gene data show CDR1 as DFQATT and CDR2 as SNEGSKA (reference sequence). Trimming pared 5 bases from V and 4 bases from J, leaving 15 bases between. This CDR3 contains 14 residues. In nucleotides, the CDR3 is TGCAGTGCTCCCAGTAGGGGCCTGAATCAGCCCCAGCATTTT. It yields the protein CSAPSRGLNQPQHF.

In this sample, this clonotype turned up a few times. In DNA, the CDR3 is TGTGCCAGCAGTCTTAGCCAAGGGGTGTCCAATGAGCAGTTCTTC. It codes for CASSLSQGVSNEQFF. The rearrangement links TRBV28 to TRBJ2-1, with D maybe TRBD1 (5 bases). This CDR3 contains 15 residues. Trimming left V 5 bases short and J 6 bases short, with 17 bases between. CDR1 is MDHEN, CDR2 SYDVKM, per germline.

The chain is built from TRBV10-3 and TRBJ2-3, with 8 bases aligning to TRBD2. Trimming at V came to 6 bases and at J to 2 bases, leaving 7 bases not matched to a gene. Germline CDR1 is ENHRY and CDR2 is SYGVKD. This CDR3 contains 15 residues. The CDR3 spells CAIRAGGLPTDTQYF. The CDR3 nucleotides are TGTGCCATCAGGGCGGGGGGCCTACCCACAGATACGCAGTATTTT.

In its sample, this clonotype was seen many times. The chain uses TRBV25-1 and TRBJ2-1, with TRBD2 matching over 8 bases. Trimming took 3 bases from V and 4 from J; bases not matched to a gene: 2. Germline lookup yields CDR1 MGHDK and CDR2 SYGVNS. There are 14 residues in the CDR3. CDR3 sequence reads: CASSDLAGYNEQFF. Here the CDR3 DNA reads TGTGCCAGCAGTGATTTAGCGGGGTACAATGAGCAGTTCTTC.